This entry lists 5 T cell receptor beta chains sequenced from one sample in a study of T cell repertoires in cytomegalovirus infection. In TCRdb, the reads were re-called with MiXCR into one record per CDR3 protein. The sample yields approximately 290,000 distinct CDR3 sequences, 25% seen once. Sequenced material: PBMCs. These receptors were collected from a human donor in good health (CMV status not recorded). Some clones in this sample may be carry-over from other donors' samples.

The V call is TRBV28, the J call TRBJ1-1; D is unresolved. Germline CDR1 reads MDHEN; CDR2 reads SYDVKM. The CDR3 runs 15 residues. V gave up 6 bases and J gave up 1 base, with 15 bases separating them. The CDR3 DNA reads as TGTGCCAGCAGCCCCCACCTGGGGTCGAACACTGAAGCTTTCTTT. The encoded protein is CASSPHLGSNTEAFF.

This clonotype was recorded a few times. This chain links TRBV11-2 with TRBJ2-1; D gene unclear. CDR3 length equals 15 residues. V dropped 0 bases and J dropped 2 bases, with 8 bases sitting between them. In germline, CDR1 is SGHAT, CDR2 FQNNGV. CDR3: CASSLDNGPYNEQFF. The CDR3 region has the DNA TGTGCCAGCAGCTTAGATAACGGTCCCTACAATGAGCAGTTCTTC.

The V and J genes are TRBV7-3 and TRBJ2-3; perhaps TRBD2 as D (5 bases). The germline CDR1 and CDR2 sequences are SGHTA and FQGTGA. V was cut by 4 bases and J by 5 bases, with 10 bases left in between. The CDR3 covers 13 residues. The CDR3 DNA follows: TGTGCCAGCAGCTCCGGGGTAGAAGATACGCAGTATTTT. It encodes CASSSGVEDTQYF.

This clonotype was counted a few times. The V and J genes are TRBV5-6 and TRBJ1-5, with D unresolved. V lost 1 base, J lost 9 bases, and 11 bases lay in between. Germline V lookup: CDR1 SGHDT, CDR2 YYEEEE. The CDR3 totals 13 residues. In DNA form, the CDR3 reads TGTGCCAGCAGCTTGTCAGGAACGGGGCCCCAGCATTTT. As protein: CASSLSGTGPQHF.

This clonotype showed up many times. CDR3: CASSRDRQANYGYTF. The CDR3 DNA reads as TGTGCCAGTAGTAGGGACAGGCAAGCTAACTATGGCTACACCTTC. The chain carries TRBV19 and TRBJ1-2; 8 bases agree with TRBD1. CDR1 LNHDA and CDR2 SQIVND come from the germline V gene (reference sequence). V trimming: 4 bases; J trimming: 0 bases; junction bases outside the gene matches: 4. This CDR3 is built from 15 residues.